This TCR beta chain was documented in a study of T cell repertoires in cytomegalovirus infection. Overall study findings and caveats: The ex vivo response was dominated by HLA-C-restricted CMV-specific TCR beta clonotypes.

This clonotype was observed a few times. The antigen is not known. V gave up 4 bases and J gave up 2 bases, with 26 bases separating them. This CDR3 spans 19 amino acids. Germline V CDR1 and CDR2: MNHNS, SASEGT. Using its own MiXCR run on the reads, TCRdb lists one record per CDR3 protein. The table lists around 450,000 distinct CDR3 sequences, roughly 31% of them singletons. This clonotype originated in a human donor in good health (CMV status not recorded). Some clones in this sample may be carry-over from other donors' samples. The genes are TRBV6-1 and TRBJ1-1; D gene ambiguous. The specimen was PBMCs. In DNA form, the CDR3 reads TGTGCCAGCAGTGGTTTTCCTAGGCAGGTGACTATGACCAACACTGAAGCTTTCTTT. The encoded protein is CASSGFPRQVTMTNTEAFF.